A single sample is the source of the 12 T cell receptor beta chains below, sequenced in a study of OX40 agonist ivuxolimab in advanced cancers. The table came from immunoSEQ multiplex PCR; TCRdb's copy has only in-frame clones and leaves some out. Of roughly 40,000 clones listed, more than 70% are singletons. The source material was CD4+ or CD8+ T cells sorted from blood, sampled in a trial of the OX40 agonist ivuxolimab. These receptors all stem from an adult with an advanced solid tumor such as melanoma, head and neck, liver or kidney cancer.

This sequence joins TRBV10-3 and TRBJ1-6; D unresolved. Germline CDR1 ENHRY, CDR2 SYGVKD. The CDR3 is 13 residues long. Trimming stripped 5 bases from V and 7 bases from J, with 9 bases between. This CDR3 reads CAISQSGNSPLHF. DNA of the CDR3: TGTGCCATCAGTCAATCGGGCAATTCACCCCTCCACTTT.

This chain uses TRBV14 with TRBJ1-2, with no clear D. This CDR3 spans 14 amino acids. CDR1 and CDR2 (germline): SGHDN, FVKESK. The ends were cut back, 0 bases at V and 0 bases at J, with 5 bases in the middle. DNA of the CDR3: TGTGCCAGCAGCCAAGATCCCTCTAACTATGGCTACACCTTC. Translated, it gives CASSQDPSNYGYTF.

J is TRBJ1-2 and V is TRBV7-9, with 8 bases lining up with TRBD1. The CDR3 sequence is 15 residues long. The germline CDR1 and CDR2 sequences are SEHNR and FQNEAQ (reference sequence). V shed 5 bases, J shed 8 bases, and the junction held 13 bases outside the gene matches. CDR3 sequence (DNA): TGTGCCAGCAGCAGCCACAGGGGGGAGTTGCGCGGCTACACCTTC. Its translation: CASSSHRGELRGYTF.

This clone was detected only once. The chain is built from TRBV2 and TRBJ1-2, with 10 bases identical to TRBD1. The ends lost 7 bases at V and 6 bases at J; junction bases unmatched: 2. The CDR3 is 12 amino acids. Looked up from germline, CDR1 is SNHLY and CDR2 is FYNNEI. The CDR3 bases are TGTGCCAGCATTGGACAGGGGGATGGCTACACCTTC. Its translation is CASIGQGDGYTF.

This clone turned up a few times. V usage is TRBV28 and J usage is TRBJ1-2; D is uncertain. V lost 5 bases and J 5 bases, leaving 9 bases between the germline ends. Germline CDR1 reads MDHEN; CDR2 reads SYDVKM. The CDR3 has 12 amino acids. CDR3 sequence reads: CASSTLRYGYTF. CDR3 DNA sequence: TGTGCCAGCAGTACACTAAGATATGGCTACACCTTC.

For this clone: Other DNA sequences in the same sample also yield this CDR3. V is TRBV9 and J is TRBJ2-7, with D tentatively TRBD1 or TRBD2 (5 bases each). The CDR3 runs to 12 residues. In germline, CDR1 is SGDLS, CDR2 YYNGEE. V was shortened by 7 bases and J by 7 bases, with 15 bases between the two germline ends. The CDR3 spells CASGRQGGEQYF. CDR3 bases: TGTGCCAGCGGGCGGCAGGGCGGGGAGCAGTACTTC. The complete variable domain, with remaining parts taken from reference TRBV9 and TRBJ2-7, reads DSGVTQTPKHLITATGQRVTLRCSPRSGDLSVYWYQQSLDQGLQFLIQYYNGEERAKGNILERFSAQQFPDLHSELNLSSLELGDSALYFCASGRQGGEQYFGPGTRLTVT.

The CDR3: CASSLKLGGSYGELFF. The DNA for the CDR3 is TGTGCCAGCAGTTTAAAACTTGGCGGGAGCTACGGGGAGCTGTTTTTT. The rearrangement joins TRBV27 to TRBJ2-2; TRBD2 matches 7 bases. The CDR3 extends over 16 amino acids. Trimming removed 2 bases from V and 7 bases from J; junction bases left unmatched: 10. Germline values: CDR1 MNHEY, CDR2 SMNVEV (reference sequence).

The V and J genes are TRBV6-5 and TRBJ2-1, with no clear D. The CDR3 has 13 amino acids. The V gene's germline CDR1 is MNHEY and CDR2 SVGAGI. Trimming shortened V by 6 bases and J by 9 bases, and 15 bases separated the two germline ends. This CDR3 reads CASSLLSSGEQFF. The CDR3 coding sequence is TGTGCCAGCAGCCTCCTATCCTCAGGTGAGCAGTTCTTC.

As to this clone: This may stem from a read error, because a much larger clone lies one nucleotide away. The V gene is TRBV13, the J gene TRBJ2-7; D remains ambiguous. The CDR3 totals 11 residues. V was clipped by 4 bases and J by 3 bases, with 4 bases between them. CDR1 and CDR2 (germline): PRHDT, FYEKMQ (reference sequence). For the CDR3, the DNA is TGTGCCAGCAGCTGGTACTACGAGCAGTACTTC. This gives the protein CASSWYYEQYF.

This chain uses TRBV7-6 with TRBJ2-7, with 12 bases matching TRBD2. The CDR3 is made up of 15 amino acids. Losses at the gene ends were 5 bases for V and 3 bases for J; bases not matched to a gene: 5. Germline CDR1 and CDR2: SGHVS and FNYEAQ. In nucleotides, the CDR3 is TGTGCCAGCAGCCCCTCTAGCGGGAGGGACTACGAGCAGTACTTC. Its protein is CASSPSSGRDYEQYF.

This chain joins TRBV4-1 and TRBJ1-2, with 12 bases aligning to TRBD1. After removal of 2 bases from V and 9 bases from J, the junction contained 7 bases not matched to a gene. The CDR3 has 15 residues. Germline CDR1 is MGHRA and CDR2 is YSYEKL. CDR3 in amino acids: CASSQLGQGAESYTF. As DNA, the CDR3 is TGCGCCAGCAGCCAACTGGGACAGGGGGCGGAGAGCTACACCTTC.

The V call is TRBV19, the J call TRBJ2-1; the match to TRBD2 covers 8 bases. V dropped 5 bases and J dropped 7; count of bases not matched to a gene: 16. The CDR3 is 17 amino acids. CDR1 and CDR2 (germline): LNHDA, SQIVND (reference sequence). CDR3 sequence reads: CASSPPRGSGRLNEQFF. CDR3 nucleotide sequence: TGTGCCAGTAGTCCCCCCCGGGGGAGCGGGAGATTAAATGAGCAGTTCTTC.